This T cell receptor (beta chain) was found in a study of T cell repertoires in cytomegalovirus infection. Study-level information: Peptides in the study included HLA-C-restricted and HLA-B-restricted CMV epitopes. It was the public TCR beta signatures that indicated both CMV infection and matching HLA type. Study conclusions and caveats: People with CMV and the relevant HLA were identified by cumulative public TCR beta family frequency. CMV-specific TCR beta clonotypes restricted by HLA-C were the ones dominating the ex vivo response.

One entry per CDR3 protein, called by TCRdb with MiXCR from the reads. The table shows about 63,000 distinct CDR3 sequences, with 20% to 25% occurring only once. Looked up from germline, CDR1 is GTSNPN and CDR2 is SVGIG (reference sequence). Trimming removed 4 bases at V and 10 bases at J, with 17 bases between. The CDR3 length is 14 residues. In its sample, this clonotype was seen a few times. Its antigen is unknown. The specimen comprised CD8+ T cells from cultured PBMCs, sampled from culture after CMV antigen stimulation. The rearrangement uses TRBV30 and TRBJ1-6; tentative D call: TRBD1 (5 bases). This TCR came from a human donor in good health (CMV status not recorded). Some clones in this sample may be carry-over from other donors' samples. CDR3 protein: CAWKEAGGYSPLHF. CDR3 sequence (DNA): TGTGCCTGGAAAGAAGCGGGGGGTTACTCACCCCTCCACTTT.